In this sample, the clone carrying this T cell receptor beta chain turned up once. These data come from a study of blood T cells in healthy people across ages. The authors isolated at least 6 million PBMCs per sample. The CDR3 sequence is 15 residues long. Per the germline V gene, CDR1 is DFQATT and CDR2 is SNEGSKA (reference sequence). Alongside a J-beta primer mix, a sample-barcoded 5' primer served in a second PCR lasting about 6 to 12 cycles. TCRdb ran MiXCR on the 5' RACE reads and lists one entry per CDR3 protein. The sample includes more than 1,400,000 distinct CDR3 sequences, 42% of them seen just once.

What was sequenced was blood. This sequence joins TRBV20-1 and TRBJ2-5; D is undetermined. With the DNA end fitting TRBJ2-7 better, the J assignment may be wrong. The clonotype was recovered from a woman aged 18-29 years in good health. The CDR3 sequence: CSARAPADRPYEQYF. The CDR3 region has the DNA TGCAGTGCTAGGGCGCCGGCGGATCGGCCCTACGAGCAGTACTTC.